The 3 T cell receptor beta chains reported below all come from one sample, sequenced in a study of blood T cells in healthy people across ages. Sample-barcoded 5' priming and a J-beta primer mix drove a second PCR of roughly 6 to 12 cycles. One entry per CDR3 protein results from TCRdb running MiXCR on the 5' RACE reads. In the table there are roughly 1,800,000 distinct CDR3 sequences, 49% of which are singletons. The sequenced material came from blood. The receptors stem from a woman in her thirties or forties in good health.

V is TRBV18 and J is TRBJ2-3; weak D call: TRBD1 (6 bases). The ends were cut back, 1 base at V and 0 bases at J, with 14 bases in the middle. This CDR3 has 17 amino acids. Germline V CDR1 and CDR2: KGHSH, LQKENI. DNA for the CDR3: TGTGCCAGCTCACCACTTACCGGGACACCTAGCACAGATACGCAGTATTTT. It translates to CASSPLTGTPSTDTQYF. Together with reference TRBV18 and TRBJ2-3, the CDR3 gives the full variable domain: NAGVMQNPRHLVRRRGQEARLRCSPMKGHSHVYWYRQLPEEGLKFMVYLQKENIIDESGMPKERFSAEFPKEGPSILRIQQVVRGDSAAYFCASSPLTGTPSTDTQYFGPGTRLTVL.

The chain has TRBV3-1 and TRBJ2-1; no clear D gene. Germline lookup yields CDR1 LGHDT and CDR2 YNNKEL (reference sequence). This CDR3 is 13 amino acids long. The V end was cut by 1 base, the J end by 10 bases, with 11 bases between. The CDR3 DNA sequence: TGTGCCAGCAGCCAAGGGCCCTCGCAAGAGCAGTTCTTC. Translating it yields CASSQGPSQEQFF.

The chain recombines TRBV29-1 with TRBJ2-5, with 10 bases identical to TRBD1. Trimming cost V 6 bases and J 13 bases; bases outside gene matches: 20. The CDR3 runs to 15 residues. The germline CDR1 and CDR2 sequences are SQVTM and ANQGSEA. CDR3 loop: CSVLFRDRGSYERYF. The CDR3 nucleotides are TGCAGCGTGCTATTCCGGGACAGGGGATCCTACGAGCGGTACTTC.